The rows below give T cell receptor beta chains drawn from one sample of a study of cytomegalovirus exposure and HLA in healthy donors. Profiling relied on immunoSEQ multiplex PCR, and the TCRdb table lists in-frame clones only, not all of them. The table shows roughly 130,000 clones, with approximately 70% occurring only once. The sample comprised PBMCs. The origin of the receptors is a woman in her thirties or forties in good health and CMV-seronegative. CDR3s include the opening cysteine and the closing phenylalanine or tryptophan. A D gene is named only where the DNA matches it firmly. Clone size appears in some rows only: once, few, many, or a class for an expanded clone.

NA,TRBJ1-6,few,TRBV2,CASTYTNNSPLHF,TGTGCCAGCACGTACACTAATAATTCACCCCTCCACTTT
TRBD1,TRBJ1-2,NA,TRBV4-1,CASSQEAGGLYGYTF,TGCGCCAGCAGCCAAGAGGCAGGGGGCCTCTATGGCTACACCTTC
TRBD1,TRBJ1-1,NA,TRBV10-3,CASGQGAREAFF,TGTGCCTCGGGACAGGGAGCCCGTGAAGCTTTCTTT
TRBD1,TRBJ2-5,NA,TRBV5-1,CASSLGTGNIETQYF,TGCGCCAGCAGCTTGGGGACAGGGAACATAGAGACCCAGTACTTC
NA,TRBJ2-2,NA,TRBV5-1,CASGDRAGSGELFF,TGCGCCAGCGGCGACAGGGCGGGGAGCGGGGAGCTGTTTTTT
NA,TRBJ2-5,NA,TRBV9,CASGGGKETQYF,TGTGCCAGCGGCGGCGGGAAAGAGACCCAGTACTTC
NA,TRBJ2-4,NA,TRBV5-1,CASRLTYVQGTKNIQYF,TGCGCCAGCAGATTAACCTATGTACAGGGCACCAAAAACATTCAGTACTTC
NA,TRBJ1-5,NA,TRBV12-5,CASGFGPGTGGNQPQHF,NA
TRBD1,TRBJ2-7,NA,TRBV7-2,CASSLGGQRYEQYF,TGTGCCAGCAGCTTAGGGGGACAGAGATACGAGCAGTACTTC
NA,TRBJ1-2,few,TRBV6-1,CASGSRFGEGYTF,TGTGCCAGCGGGTCCAGGTTCGGGGAAGGCTACACCTTC
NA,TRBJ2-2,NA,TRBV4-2,CASSQVMGGMDTGELFF,TGTGCCAGCAGCCAGGTAATGGGAGGCATGGACACCGGGGAGCTGTTTTTT
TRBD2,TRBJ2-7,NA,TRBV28,CASSRTSGGAYEQYF,TGTGCCAGCAGCCGGACTAGCGGGGGGGCCTACGAGCAGTACTTC
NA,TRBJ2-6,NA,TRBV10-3,CAISDSQGSGANVLTF,TGTGCCATCAGTGACTCGCAGGGATCTGGGGCCAACGTCCTGACTTTC
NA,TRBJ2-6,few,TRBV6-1,CATQGGRANVLTF,TGTGCCACGCAGGGGGGTAGGGCCAACGTCCTGACTTTC
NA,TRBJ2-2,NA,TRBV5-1,CASSLVATGELFF,TGCGCCAGCAGCTTGGTGGCTACCGGGGAGCTGTTTTTT
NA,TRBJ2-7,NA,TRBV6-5,CASSYSRPETSYEQYF,TGTGCCAGCAGTTACTCGAGGCCAGAAACCTCCTACGAGCAGTACTTC
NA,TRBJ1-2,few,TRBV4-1,CASSQGRGSNYGYTF,TGCGCCAGCAGCCAAGGGAGAGGATCTAACTATGGCTACACCTTC
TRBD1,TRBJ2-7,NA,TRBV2,CASMSGTGVGEQYF,TGTGCCAGCATGTCAGGGACAGGGGTTGGCGAGCAGTACTTC
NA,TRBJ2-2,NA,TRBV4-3,CASSQHLTPGELFF,TGCGCCAGCAGCCAACACCTCACACCGGGGGAGCTGTTTTTT
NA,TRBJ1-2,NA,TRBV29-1,CSALAQEGYGYTF,TGCAGCGCTCTTGCCCAGGAGGGATATGGCTACACCTTC
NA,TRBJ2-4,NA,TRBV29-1,CSAGDLAKNIQYF,TGCAGCGCCGGGGATTTAGCCAAAAACATTCAGTACTTC
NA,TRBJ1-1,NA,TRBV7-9,CAPTRAAEAFF,TGTGCCCCAACGAGGGCAGCTGAAGCTTTCTTT
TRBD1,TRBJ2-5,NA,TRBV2,CASTTGVDETQYF,TGCGCCAGCACAACAGGGGTGGATGAGACCCAGTACTTC
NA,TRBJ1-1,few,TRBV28,CASSTDPGQEAFF,TGTGCCAGCAGCACCGATCCGGGACAAGAAGCTTTCTTT